The rows below give T cell receptor beta chains drawn from one sample of a study of T cells after yellow fever vaccination. TCRdb redid the calling of the 5' RACE reads with MiXCR, one entry per CDR3 protein. This sample has over 100,000 distinct CDR3 sequences; 7.5% to 9.5% occur once, and the top ten carry 25%. Sequencing was performed on CD8+ T cells sorted from PBMCs, taken 45 days after the yellow fever booster vaccination. All receptors derive from a man aged 30-40 years who received the YFV17D yellow fever vaccine. CDR3s include the opening cysteine and the closing phenylalanine or tryptophan. Fields, in order: clone size, D gene, J gene, V gene, CDR3 DNA, CDR3 protein. A D gene is named only where the DNA matches it firmly. Part of the rows lack a size; the others show once, few, many or a class for expanded clones.

>many|NA|TRBJ2-1|TRBV14
TGTGCCAGCAGCCAAGATCCGGGAGCGGGCAATGAGCAGTTCTTC
CASSQDPGAGNEQFF
>many|NA|TRBJ2-5|TRBV11-2
TGTGCCAGCAGCGCCCCAATCCGGGACCAAGAGACCCAGTACTTC
CASSAPIRDQETQYF
>few|TRBD1|TRBJ2-7|TRBV9
TGTGCCAGCAGCGTAACGGGACAGGGTCCCTACGAGCAGTACTTC
CASSVTGQGPYEQYF
>many|NA|TRBJ2-7|TRBV20-1
TGCAGTGCTAGAGATCTGGATTCCTACGAGCAGTACTTC
CSARDLDSYEQYF
>many|NA|TRBJ2-7|TRBV7-9
TGTGCCAGCAGCTTATATCCTACCTACGAGCAGTACTTC
CASSLYPTYEQYF
>many|NA|TRBJ2-1|TRBV4-3
TGCGCCAGCAGCCAAGAAGGGCCTGTAAGCTACAATGAGCAGTTCTTC
CASSQEGPVSYNEQFF
>many|NA|TRBJ2-1|TRBV9
TGTGCCAGCAGCGTAGCGGAACATTACAATGAGCAGTTCTTC
CASSVAEHYNEQFF
>few|NA|TRBJ1-4|TRBV15
TGTGCCACCAGCAGAGATGATAGGGGTATGAATGAAAAACTGTTTTTT
CATSRDDRGMNEKLFF
>few|TRBD2|TRBJ2-1|TRBV5-4
TGTGCCAGCAGCCCCGAGGAGCGGGACTACAATGAGCAGTTCTTC
CASSPEERDYNEQFF
>many|NA|TRBJ2-3|TRBV29-1
TGCAGCGTTGTCAGCGGTAGCACAGATACGCAGTATTTT
CSVVSGSTDTQYF
>many|NA|TRBJ2-1|TRBV9
TGTGCCAGCAGCGTAGGGAGCGATGAGCAGTTCTTC
CASSVGSDEQFF
>NA|NA|TRBJ2-5|TRBV20-1
TGCAGTGCTAGAAAAGGAGATAGCGCCCAAGAGACCCAGTACTTC
CSARKGDSAQETQYF
>few|NA|TRBJ2-1|TRBV3-1
TGTGCCAGCAGCCAAGGACGGACGGAGCAGTTCTTC
CASSQGRTEQFF
>many|TRBD2|TRBJ2-3|TRBV20-1
TGCAGTGCTCGTCCGGGACTAGCGGGACCCAGGCCGTCAGATACGCAGTATTTT
CSARPGLAGPRPSDTQYF
>few|TRBD1|TRBJ2-7|TRBV20-1
TGCAGTGTTCGGGACAGGGGGCACTACGAGCAGTACTTC
CSVRDRGHYEQYF
>few|NA|TRBJ2-1|TRBV4-2
TGTGCCAGCAGCCAGTTAGCGGAGCCAAACAATGAGCAGTTCTTC
CASSQLAEPNNEQFF
>many|NA|TRBJ2-4|TRBV7-8
TGTGCCAGCAGCTCCAAAATAGCCGCCTCCCGGGACATTCAGTACTTC
CASSSKIAASRDIQYF
>many|TRBD1|TRBJ2-5|TRBV24-1
TGTGCCACCAGTGAGGGACAGAACCAAGAGACCCAGTACTTC
CATSEGQNQETQYF
>NA|NA|TRBJ2-5|TRBV30
TGTGCCTGGAGTGAGACGGTTCTACAAGAGACCCAGTACTTC
CAWSETVLQETQYF
>few|NA|TRBJ1-1|TRBV6-5
TGTGCCAGCAGTTACTGGGTGAACACTGAAGCTTTCTTT
CASSYWVNTEAFF